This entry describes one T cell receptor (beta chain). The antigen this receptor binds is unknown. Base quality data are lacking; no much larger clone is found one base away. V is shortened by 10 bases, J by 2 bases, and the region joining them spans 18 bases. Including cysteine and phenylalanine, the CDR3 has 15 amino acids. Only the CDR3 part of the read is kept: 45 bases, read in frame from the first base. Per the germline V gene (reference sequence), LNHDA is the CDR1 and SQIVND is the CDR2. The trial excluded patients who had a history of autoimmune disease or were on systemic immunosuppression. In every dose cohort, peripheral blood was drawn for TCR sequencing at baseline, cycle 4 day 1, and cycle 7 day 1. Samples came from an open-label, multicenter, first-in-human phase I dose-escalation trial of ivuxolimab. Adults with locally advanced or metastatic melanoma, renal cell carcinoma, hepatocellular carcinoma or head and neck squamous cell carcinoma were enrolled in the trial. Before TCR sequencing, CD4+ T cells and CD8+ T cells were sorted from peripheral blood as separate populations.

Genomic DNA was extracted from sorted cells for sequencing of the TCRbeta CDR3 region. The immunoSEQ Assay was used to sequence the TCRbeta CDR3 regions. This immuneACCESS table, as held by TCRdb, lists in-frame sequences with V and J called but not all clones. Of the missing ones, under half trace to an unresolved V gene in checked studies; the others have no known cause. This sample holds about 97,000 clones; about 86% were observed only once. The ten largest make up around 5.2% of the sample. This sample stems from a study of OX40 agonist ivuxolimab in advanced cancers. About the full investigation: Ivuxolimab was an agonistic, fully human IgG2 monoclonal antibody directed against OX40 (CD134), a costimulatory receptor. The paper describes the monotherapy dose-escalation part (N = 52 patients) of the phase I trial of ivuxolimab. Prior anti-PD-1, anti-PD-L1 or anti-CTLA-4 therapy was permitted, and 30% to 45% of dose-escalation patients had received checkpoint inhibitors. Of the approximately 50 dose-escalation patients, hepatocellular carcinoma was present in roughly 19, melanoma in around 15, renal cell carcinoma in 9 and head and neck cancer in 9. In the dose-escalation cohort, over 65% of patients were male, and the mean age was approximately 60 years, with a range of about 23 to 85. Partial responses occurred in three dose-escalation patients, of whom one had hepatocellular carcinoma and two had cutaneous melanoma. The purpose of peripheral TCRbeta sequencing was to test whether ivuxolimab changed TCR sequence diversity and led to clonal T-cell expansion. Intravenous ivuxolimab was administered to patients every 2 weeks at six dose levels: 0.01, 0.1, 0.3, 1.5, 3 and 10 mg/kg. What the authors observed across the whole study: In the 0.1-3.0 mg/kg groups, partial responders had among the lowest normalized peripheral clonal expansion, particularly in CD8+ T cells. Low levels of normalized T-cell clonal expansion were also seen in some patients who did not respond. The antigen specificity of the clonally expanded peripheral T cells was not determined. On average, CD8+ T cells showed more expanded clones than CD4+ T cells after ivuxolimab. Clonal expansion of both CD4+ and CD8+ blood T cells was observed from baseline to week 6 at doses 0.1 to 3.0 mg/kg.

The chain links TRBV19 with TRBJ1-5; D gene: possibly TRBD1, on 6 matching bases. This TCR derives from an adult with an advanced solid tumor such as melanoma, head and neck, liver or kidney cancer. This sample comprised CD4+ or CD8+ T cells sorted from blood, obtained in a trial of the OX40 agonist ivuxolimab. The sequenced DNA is TGTGCCACCGATCGTTGGGGGGCCGGCAATCAGCCCCAGCATTTT. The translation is CATDRWGAGNQPQHF.